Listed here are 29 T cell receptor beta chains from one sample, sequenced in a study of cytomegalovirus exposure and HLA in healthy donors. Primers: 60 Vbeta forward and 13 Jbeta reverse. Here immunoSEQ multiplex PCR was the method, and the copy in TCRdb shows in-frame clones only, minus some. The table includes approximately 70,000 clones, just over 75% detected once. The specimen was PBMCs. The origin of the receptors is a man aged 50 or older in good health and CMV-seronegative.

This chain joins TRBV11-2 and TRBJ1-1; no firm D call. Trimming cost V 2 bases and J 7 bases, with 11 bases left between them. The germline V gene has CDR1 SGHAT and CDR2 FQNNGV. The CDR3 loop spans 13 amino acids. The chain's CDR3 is CASSLSPGSEAFF. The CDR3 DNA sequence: TGTGCCAGCAGCTTATCCCCTGGCAGTGAAGCTTTCTTT.

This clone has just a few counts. The CDR3 DNA follows: TGTGCCAGCAGTGAATGGGGAGGGTGGTCTGAAACCGGGGAGCTGTTTTTT. Translating gives CASSEWGGWSETGELFF. The genes are TRBV6-1 and TRBJ2-2; TRBD2 matches at 7 bases. CDR1 is MNHNS, CDR2 SASEGT, per germline. The CDR3 has 17 residues. The ends lost 2 bases at V and 5 bases at J; junction bases unmatched: 11.

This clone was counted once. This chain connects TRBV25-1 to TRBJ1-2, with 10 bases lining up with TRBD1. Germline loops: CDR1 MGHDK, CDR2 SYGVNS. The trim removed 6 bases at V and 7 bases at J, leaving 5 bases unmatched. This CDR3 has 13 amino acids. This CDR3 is CASREDRGLGYTF. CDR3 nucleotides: TGTGCCAGCAGAGAAGACAGGGGGCTTGGCTACACCTTC.

This CDR3 reads CASGRDSSSYNEQFF. The CDR3 coding sequence is TGTGCCAGCGGTAGGGACAGCAGCTCCTACAATGAGCAGTTCTTC. The gene calls are TRBV11-2 and TRBJ2-1, with 7 nucleotides matching TRBD1. Per germline, CDR1 SGHAT and CDR2 FQNNGV. The CDR3 covers 15 residues. The V and J ends lost 8 bases and 0 bases, in that order; junction bases with no gene match: 7.

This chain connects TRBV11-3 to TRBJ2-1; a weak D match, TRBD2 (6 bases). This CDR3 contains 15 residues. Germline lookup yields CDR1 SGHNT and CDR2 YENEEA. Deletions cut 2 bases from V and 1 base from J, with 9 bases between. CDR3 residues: CASSLLGGSYNEQFF. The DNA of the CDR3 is TGTGCCAGCAGCTTACTCGGGGGATCCTACAATGAGCAGTTCTTC.

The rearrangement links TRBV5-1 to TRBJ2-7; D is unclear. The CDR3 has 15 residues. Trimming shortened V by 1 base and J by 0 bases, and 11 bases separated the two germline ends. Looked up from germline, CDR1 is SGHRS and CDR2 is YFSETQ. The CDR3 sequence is CASSLTVASSYEQYF. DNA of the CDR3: TGCGCCAGCAGCTTGACCGTAGCTAGCTCCTACGAGCAGTACTTC.

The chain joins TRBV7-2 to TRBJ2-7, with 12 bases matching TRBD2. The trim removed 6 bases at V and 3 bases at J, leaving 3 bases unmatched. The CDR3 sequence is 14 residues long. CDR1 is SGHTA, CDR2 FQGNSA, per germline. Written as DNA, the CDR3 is TGTGCCAGCAGTCGGACTAGCGGGAACTACGAGCAGTACTTC. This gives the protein CASSRTSGNYEQYF.

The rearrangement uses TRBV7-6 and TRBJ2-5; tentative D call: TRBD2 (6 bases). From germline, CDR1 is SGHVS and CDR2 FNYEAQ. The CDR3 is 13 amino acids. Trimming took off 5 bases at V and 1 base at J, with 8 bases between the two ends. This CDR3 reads CASSPGLQETQYF. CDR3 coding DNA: TGTGCCAGCAGCCCGGGACTCCAAGAGACCCAGTACTTC.

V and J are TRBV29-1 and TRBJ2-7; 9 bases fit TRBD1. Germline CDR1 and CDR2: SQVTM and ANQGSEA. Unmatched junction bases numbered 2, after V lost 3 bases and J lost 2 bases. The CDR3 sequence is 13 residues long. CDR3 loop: CSVDGQGTYEQYF. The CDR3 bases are TGCAGCGTTGACGGACAGGGGACCTACGAGCAGTACTTC.

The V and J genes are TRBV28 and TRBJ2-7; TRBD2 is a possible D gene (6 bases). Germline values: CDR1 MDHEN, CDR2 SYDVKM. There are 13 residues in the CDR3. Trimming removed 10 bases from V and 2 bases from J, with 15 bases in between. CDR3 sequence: CATGGDSTYEQYF. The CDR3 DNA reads TGTGCCACCGGCGGGGATTCGACCTACGAGCAGTACTTC.

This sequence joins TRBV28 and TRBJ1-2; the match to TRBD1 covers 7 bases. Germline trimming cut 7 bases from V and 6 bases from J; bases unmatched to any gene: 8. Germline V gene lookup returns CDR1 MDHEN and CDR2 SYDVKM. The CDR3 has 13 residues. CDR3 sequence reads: CASTRGQRHGYTF. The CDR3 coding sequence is TGTGCCAGCACGAGGGGACAGCGCCATGGCTACACCTTC.

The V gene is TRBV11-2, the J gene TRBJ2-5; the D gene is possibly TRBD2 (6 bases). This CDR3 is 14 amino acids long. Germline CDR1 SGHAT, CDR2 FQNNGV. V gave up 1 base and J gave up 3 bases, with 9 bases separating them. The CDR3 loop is CASSLAGEKETQYF. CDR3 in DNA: TGTGCCAGCAGCTTAGCGGGGGAGAAAGAGACCCAGTACTTC. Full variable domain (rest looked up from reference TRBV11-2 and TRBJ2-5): EAGVAQSPRYKIIEKRQSVAFWCNPISGHATLYWYQQILGQGPKLLIQFQNNGVVDDSQLPKDRFSAERLKGVDSTLKIQPAKLEDSAVYLCASSLAGEKETQYFGPGTRLLVL.

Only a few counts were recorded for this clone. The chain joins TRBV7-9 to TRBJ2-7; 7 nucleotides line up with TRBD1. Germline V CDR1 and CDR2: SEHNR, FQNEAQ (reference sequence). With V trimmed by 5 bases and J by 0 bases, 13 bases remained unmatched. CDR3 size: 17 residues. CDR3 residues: CASSGRGQDWTSYEQYF. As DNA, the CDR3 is TGTGCCAGCAGCGGACGAGGACAGGACTGGACCTCCTACGAGCAGTACTTC. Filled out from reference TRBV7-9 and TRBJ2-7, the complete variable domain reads DTGVSQNPRHKITKRGQNVTFRCDPISEHNRLYWYRQTLGQGPEFLTYFQNEAQLEKSRLLSDRFSAERPKGSFSTLEIQRTEQGDSAMYLCASSGRGQDWTSYEQYFGPGTRLTVT.

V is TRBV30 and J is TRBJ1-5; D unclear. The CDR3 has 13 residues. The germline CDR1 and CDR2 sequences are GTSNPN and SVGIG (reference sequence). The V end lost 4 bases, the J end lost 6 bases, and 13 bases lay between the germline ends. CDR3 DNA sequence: TGTGCCTGGACCCTCAAGGAGCCTCAGCCCCAGCATTTT. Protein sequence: CAWTLKEPQPQHF.

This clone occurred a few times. The CDR3 nucleotides read TGTGCCTGGAGTGTACTAGCCTACGAGCAGTACTTC. It codes for CAWSVLAYEQYF. The chain uses TRBV30 and TRBJ2-7; D perhaps matches TRBD2 (5 bases). V was clipped by 0 bases and J by 2 bases, with 5 bases between them. The CDR3 runs to 12 residues. CDR1 and CDR2 from the germline V gene are GTSNPN and SVGIG (reference sequence).

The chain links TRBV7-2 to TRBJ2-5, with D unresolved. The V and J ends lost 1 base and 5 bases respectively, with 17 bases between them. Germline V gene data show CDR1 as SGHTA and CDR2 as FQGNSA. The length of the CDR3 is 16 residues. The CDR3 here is CASSLGVSRPGETQYF. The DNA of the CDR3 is TGTGCCAGCAGCTTAGGAGTTAGCAGACCCGGGGAGACCCAGTACTTC.

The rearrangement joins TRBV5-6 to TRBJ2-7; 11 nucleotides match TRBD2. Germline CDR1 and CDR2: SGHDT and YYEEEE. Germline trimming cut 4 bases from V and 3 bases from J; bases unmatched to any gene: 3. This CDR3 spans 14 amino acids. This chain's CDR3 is CASSTLAGGYEQYF. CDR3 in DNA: TGTGCCAGCAGCACTCTAGCGGGAGGCTACGAGCAGTACTTC.

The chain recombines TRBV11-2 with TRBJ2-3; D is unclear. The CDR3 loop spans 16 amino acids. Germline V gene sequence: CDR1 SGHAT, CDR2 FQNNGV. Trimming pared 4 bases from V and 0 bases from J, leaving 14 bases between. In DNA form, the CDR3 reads TGTGCCAGCAGCTACCGCGTTACTCTCAGCACAGATACGCAGTATTTT. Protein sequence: CASSYRVTLSTDTQYF. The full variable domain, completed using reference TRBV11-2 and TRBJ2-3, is EAGVAQSPRYKIIEKRQSVAFWCNPISGHATLYWYQQILGQGPKLLIQFQNNGVVDDSQLPKDRFSAERLKGVDSTLKIQPAKLEDSAVYLCASSYRVTLSTDTQYFGPGTRLTVL.

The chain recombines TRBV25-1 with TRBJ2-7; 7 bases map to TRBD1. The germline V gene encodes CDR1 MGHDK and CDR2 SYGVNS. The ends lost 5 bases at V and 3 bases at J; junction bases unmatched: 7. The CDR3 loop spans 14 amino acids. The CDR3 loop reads CASSPGTENYEQYF. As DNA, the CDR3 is TGTGCCAGCAGTCCCGGGACAGAAAACTACGAGCAGTACTTC.

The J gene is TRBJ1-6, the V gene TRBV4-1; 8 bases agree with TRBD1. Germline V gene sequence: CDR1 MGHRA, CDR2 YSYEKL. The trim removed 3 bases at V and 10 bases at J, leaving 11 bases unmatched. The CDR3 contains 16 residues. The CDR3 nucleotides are TGCGCCAGCAGCCAGGACATAACAGGGGGAGGGTCACCCCTCCACTTT. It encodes CASSQDITGGGSPLHF.

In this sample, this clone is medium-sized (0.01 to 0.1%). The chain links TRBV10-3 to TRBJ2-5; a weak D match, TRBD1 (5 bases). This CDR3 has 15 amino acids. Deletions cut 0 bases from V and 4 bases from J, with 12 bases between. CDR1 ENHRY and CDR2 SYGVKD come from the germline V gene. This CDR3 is CAISESPSQGETQYF. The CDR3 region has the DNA TGTGCCATCAGTGAGTCGCCCTCGCAGGGAGAGACCCAGTACTTC.

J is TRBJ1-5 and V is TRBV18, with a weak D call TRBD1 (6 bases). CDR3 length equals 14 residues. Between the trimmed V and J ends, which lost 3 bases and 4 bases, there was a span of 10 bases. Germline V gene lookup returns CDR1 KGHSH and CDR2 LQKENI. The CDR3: CASSPPGANQPQHF. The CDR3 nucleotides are TGTGCCAGCTCACCCCCAGGGGCGAATCAGCCCCAGCATTTT. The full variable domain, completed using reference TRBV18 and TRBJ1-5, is NAGVMQNPRHLVRRRGQEARLRCSPMKGHSHVYWYRQLPEEGLKFMVYLQKENIIDESGMPKERFSAEFPKEGPSILRIQQVVRGDSAAYFCASSPPGANQPQHFGDGTRLSIL.

As DNA, the CDR3 is TGTGCCAGCAGTCGGGACATAGAGACCCAGTACTTC. Its translation is CASSRDIETQYF. The chain employs TRBV7-9 and TRBJ2-5; tentative D call: TRBD1 (6 bases). This CDR3 has 12 amino acids. Trimming stripped 6 bases from V and 4 bases from J, with 9 bases between. Germline CDR1 and CDR2: SEHNR and FQNEAQ (reference sequence).

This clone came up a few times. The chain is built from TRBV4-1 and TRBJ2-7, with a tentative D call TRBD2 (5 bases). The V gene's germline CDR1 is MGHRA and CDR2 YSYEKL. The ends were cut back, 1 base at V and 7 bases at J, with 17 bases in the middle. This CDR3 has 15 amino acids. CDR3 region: CASSQALYREGEQYF. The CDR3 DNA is TGCGCCAGCAGCCAAGCTCTTTATCGGGAAGGAGAGCAGTACTTC.

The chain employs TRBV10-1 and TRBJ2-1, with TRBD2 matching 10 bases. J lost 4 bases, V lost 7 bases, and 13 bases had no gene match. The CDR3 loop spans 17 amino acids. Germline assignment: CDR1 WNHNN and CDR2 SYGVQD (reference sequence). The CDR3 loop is CASTPQDSGRTYNEQFF. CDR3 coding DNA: TGCGCCAGCACCCCTCAAGATAGCGGGAGGACATACAATGAGCAGTTCTTC.

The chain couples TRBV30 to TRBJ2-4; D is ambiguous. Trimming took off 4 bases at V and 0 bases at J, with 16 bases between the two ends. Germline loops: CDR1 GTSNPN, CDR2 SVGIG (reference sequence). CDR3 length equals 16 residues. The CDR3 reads CAWTKRLDLAKNIQYF. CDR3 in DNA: TGTGCCTGGACAAAGAGATTAGATTTAGCCAAAAACATTCAGTACTTC. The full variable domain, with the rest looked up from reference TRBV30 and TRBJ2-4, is SQTIHQWPATLVQPVGSPLSLECTVEGTSNPNLYWYRQAAGRGLQLLFYSVGIGQISSEVPQNLSASRPQDRQFILSSKKLLLSDSGFYLCAWTKRLDLAKNIQYFGAGTRLSVL.

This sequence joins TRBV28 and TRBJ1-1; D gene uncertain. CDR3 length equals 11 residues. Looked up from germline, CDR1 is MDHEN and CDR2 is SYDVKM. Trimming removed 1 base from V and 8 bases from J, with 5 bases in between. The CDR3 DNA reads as TGTGCCAGCAGTTTATATGGCGAAGCTTTCTTT. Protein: CASSLYGEAFF. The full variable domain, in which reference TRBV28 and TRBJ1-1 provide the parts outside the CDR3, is DVKVTQSSRYLVKRTGEKVFLECVQDMDHENMFWYRQDPGLGLRLIYFSYDVKMKEKGDIPEGYSVSREKKERFSLILESASTNQTSMYLCASSLYGEAFFGQGTRLTVV.

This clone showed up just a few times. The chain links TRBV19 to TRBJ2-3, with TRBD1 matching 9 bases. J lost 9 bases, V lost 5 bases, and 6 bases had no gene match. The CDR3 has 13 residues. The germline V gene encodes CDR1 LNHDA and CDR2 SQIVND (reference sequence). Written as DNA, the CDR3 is TGTGCCAGTAGTGTGACAGGGGGAAGAACGCAGTATTTT. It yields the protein CASSVTGGRTQYF.

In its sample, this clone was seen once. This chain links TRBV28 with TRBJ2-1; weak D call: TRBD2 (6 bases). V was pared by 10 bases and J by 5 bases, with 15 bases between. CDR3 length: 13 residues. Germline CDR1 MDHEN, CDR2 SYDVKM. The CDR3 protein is CATSEPVNNEQFF. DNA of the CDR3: TGTGCCACTAGCGAACCTGTTAACAATGAGCAGTTCTTC.